The 21 T cell receptor beta chains given below trace back to one sample, sequenced in a study of blood T cell repertoires in COVID-19. Libraries were prepared by immunoSEQ multiplex PCR; TCRdb keeps only in-frame clonotypes and omits some of them. Of 300,000 to 450,000 clones listed, more than 70% are singletons. The sequenced material came from PBMCs or T cells enriched from blood (not recorded which). The receptors were gathered from a woman aged 18-29 years who had recovered from COVID-19.

V is TRBV6-5 and J is TRBJ1-6, with 9 positions matching TRBD1. Germline CDR1 is MNHEY and CDR2 is SVGAGI. Trimming removed 8 bases from V and 6 bases from J; junction bases left unmatched: 8. This CDR3 spans 15 amino acids. The CDR3 sequence is CASRLQGAINSPLHF. In DNA, the CDR3 is TGTGCCAGCCGCCTACAGGGGGCGATTAATTCACCCCTCCACTTT.

In this sample, this clone turned up once. The chain is built from TRBV19 and TRBJ1-5; 8 bases fit TRBD1. The CDR3 sequence is 17 residues long. In germline, CDR1 is LNHDA, CDR2 SQIVND (reference sequence). The ends lost 6 bases at V and 1 base at J; junction bases unmatched: 11. The CDR3 sequence: CASRGAGQGASNQPQHF. The CDR3 nucleotides read TGTGCCAGTAGGGGTGCTGGGCAGGGGGCAAGCAATCAGCCCCAGCATTTT. Full variable domain (rest looked up from reference TRBV19 and TRBJ1-5): DGGITQSPKYLFRKEGQNVTLSCEQNLNHDAMYWYRQDPGQGLRLIYYSQIVNDFQKGDIAEGYSVSREKKESFPLTVTSAQKNPTAFYLCASRGAGQGASNQPQHFGDGTRLSIL.

The chain combines TRBV29-1 with TRBJ1-5, with TRBD1 matching over 9 bases. J was trimmed by 3 bases and V by 8 bases; bases with no gene match: 8. The CDR3 contains 14 residues. Per the germline V gene, CDR1 is SQVTM and CDR2 is ANQGSEA. The CDR3 protein is CSTSTGGDNQPQHF. The DNA of the CDR3 is TGCAGCACCTCGACAGGGGGTGACAATCAGCCCCAGCATTTT.

The chain joins TRBV3-1 (or the pseudogene TRBV3-2) to TRBJ1-2; D unclear. The CDR3 has 15 amino acids. The germline V gene has CDR1 LGHDT and CDR2 YNNKEL (reference sequence). The V and J ends lost 0 bases and 5 bases respectively, with 13 bases between them. DNA for the CDR3: TGTGCCAGCAGCCAAGATGCGCTGAAACGGTATGGCTACACCTTC. This gives the protein CASSQDALKRYGYTF.

The chain uses TRBV7-3 and TRBJ1-2; D might be TRBD1 (6 bases). The CDR3 sequence is 13 residues long. Per the germline V gene, CDR1 is SGHTA and CDR2 is FQGTGA. V gave up 5 bases and J gave up 3 bases, with 10 bases separating them. CDR3 protein: CASSPRQDYGYTF. As DNA, the CDR3 is TGTGCCAGCAGCCCCCGACAGGACTATGGCTACACCTTC.

V usage is TRBV28 and J usage is TRBJ2-2; tentative D call: TRBD2 (5 bases). The ends were cut back, 8 bases at V and 10 bases at J, with 17 bases in the middle. The CDR3 runs 13 residues. The V gene's germline CDR1 is MDHEN and CDR2 SYDVKM. CDR3 sequence (DNA): TGTGCCAGCCATGGGAGCGGCCACCAGGAGCTGTTTTTT. Translating it yields CASHGSGHQELFF.

V gene TRBV7-9 combines with J gene TRBJ1-5, with D hard to call. From germline, CDR1 is SEHNR and CDR2 FQNEAQ (reference sequence). V gave up 1 base and J gave up 7 bases, with 8 bases separating them. CDR3 size: 13 residues. CDR3 DNA sequence: TGTGCCAGCAGCTTAGGAGAGCCCCAGCCCCAGCATTTT. Its translation is CASSLGEPQPQHF.

This sequence joins TRBV4-1 and TRBJ1-5; no clear D. The V and J ends lost 1 base and 0 bases respectively, with 10 bases between them. The length of the CDR3 is 16 residues. Germline-derived CDR1 and CDR2 are MGHRA and YSYEKL. CDR3 sequence reads: CASSQGVSDSNQPQHF. In nucleotides, the CDR3 is TGCGCCAGCAGCCAAGGGGTGAGCGATAGCAATCAGCCCCAGCATTTT.

The chain has TRBV4-1 and TRBJ2-1; 9 bases fit TRBD2. The J segment lost 6 bases and the V segment lost 6 bases, leaving 3 bases of the junction unmatched. This CDR3 region has 13 residues. Germline V gene sequence: CDR1 MGHRA, CDR2 YSYEKL. CDR3 nucleotide sequence: TGCGCCAGCAGGGGCGGGGGGGCCAATGAGCAGTTCTTC. It is translated as CASRGGGANEQFF.

The chain uses TRBV19 and TRBJ2-3, with TRBD2 matching 8 bases. Germline V gene sequence: CDR1 LNHDA, CDR2 SQIVND (reference sequence). V lost 7 bases, J lost 4 bases, and 7 bases stayed unmatched. The CDR3 totals 14 residues. CDR3: CASNFGGAADTQYF. Here the CDR3 DNA reads TGTGCCAGTAACTTCGGGGGGGCCGCAGATACGCAGTATTTT.

The genes are TRBV7-9 and TRBJ2-7; TRBD1 matches 8 bases. Germline V gene sequence: CDR1 SEHNR, CDR2 FQNEAQ (reference sequence). After removal of 5 bases from V and 1 base from J, the junction contained 7 bases not matched to a gene. The CDR3 covers 15 residues. CDR3 region: CASSRLGDRSYEQYF. The CDR3 DNA reads TGTGCCAGCAGCAGACTAGGGGACAGGTCCTACGAGCAGTACTTC.

The V gene is TRBV4-3, the J gene TRBJ1-4; the match to TRBD1 covers 8 bases. CDR1 is LGHNA, CDR2 YSLEER, per germline. V shed 1 base and J 7 bases; nucleotides not matched to a gene: 11. This CDR3 is 17 amino acids long. The CDR3 loop reads CASSQALLRGRGEKLFF. Written as DNA, the CDR3 is TGCGCCAGCAGCCAAGCACTCCTCAGGGGGCGCGGTGAAAAACTGTTTTTT.

Only a few counts were recorded for this clone. V and J are TRBV19 and TRBJ2-2; 9 bases agree with TRBD2. The CDR3 is 13 amino acids. V shed 8 bases, J shed 7 bases, and the junction held 5 bases outside the gene matches. Germline V gene sequence: CDR1 LNHDA, CDR2 SQIVND (reference sequence). As DNA, the CDR3 is TGTGCCAGTCAGCTTAGCGGGGGCGGGGAGCTGTTTTTT. Amino acid sequence: CASQLSGGGELFF.

The chain links TRBV6-2 or TRBV6-3 to TRBJ2-2; possibly TRBD1 for D (5 bases). This CDR3 has 15 residues. Trimming took off 2 bases at V and 5 bases at J, with 12 bases between the two ends. The germline gives CDR1 MNHEY, CDR2 SVGEGT. CDR3 DNA sequence: TGTGCCAGCAGTTACCCCGTCGCAGGGACCGGGGAGCTGTTTTTT. It encodes CASSYPVAGTGELFF.

The CDR3 protein is CASSADRRSSGNTIYF. For the CDR3, the DNA is TGTGCCAGCAGCGCCGACAGGCGATCCTCTGGAAACACCATATATTTT. V and J are TRBV9 and TRBJ1-3; maybe TRBD1 (6 bases). V was shortened by 3 bases and J by 0 bases, with 13 bases between the two germline ends. The CDR3 is made up of 16 amino acids. CDR1 SGDLS and CDR2 YYNGEE come from the germline V gene.

The chain couples TRBV27 to TRBJ1-1; no reliable D call. The V gene's germline CDR1 is MNHEY and CDR2 SMNVEV (reference sequence). The CDR3 sequence is 13 residues long. The V and J ends lost 5 bases and 1 base respectively, with 8 bases between them. CDR3 DNA: TGTGCCAGCAGTCCAGCGGGGAACACTGAAGCTTTCTTT. This encodes CASSPAGNTEAFF.

This chain links TRBV6-6 with TRBJ2-3; D call uncertain. CDR1 and CDR2 from the germline V gene are MNHNY and SVGAGI (reference sequence). The length of the CDR3 is 13 residues. V was clipped by 5 bases and J by 0 bases, with 6 bases between them. In DNA, the CDR3 is TGTGCCAGCAGTGCGCCTAGCACAGATACGCAGTATTTT. It codes for CASSAPSTDTQYF.

The rearrangement links TRBV4-1 to TRBJ2-7, with D perhaps TRBD1 (5 bases). This CDR3 spans 14 amino acids. Per germline, CDR1 MGHRA and CDR2 YSYEKL. With 3 bases removed from V and 1 base from J, the gap between germline ends came to 10 bases. The CDR3 protein is CASSHPQGSYEQYF. The DNA for the CDR3 is TGCGCCAGCAGCCACCCCCAGGGATCCTACGAGCAGTACTTC.

The chain carries TRBV5-1 and TRBJ2-5; D may be TRBD2 (6 bases). This CDR3 has 15 amino acids. The germline V gene has CDR1 SGHRS and CDR2 YFSETQ. V dropped 5 bases and J dropped 2 bases, with 16 bases sitting between them. The CDR3, as DNA: TGCGCCAGCAGTGTCGCCGGGGGACGGCAAGAGACCCAGTACTTC. It codes for CASSVAGGRQETQYF.

V is TRBV2 and J is TRBJ1-2; D perhaps matches TRBD1 (5 bases). CDR3 length equals 17 residues. The ends were cut back, 8 bases at V and 2 bases at J, with 24 bases in the middle. CDR1 is SNHLY, CDR2 FYNNEI, per germline. CDR3 amino acids: CASSFSGNSRLNYGYTF. The CDR3 region has the DNA TGTGCCAGCTCCTTTTCAGGGAACAGCCGGCTCAACTATGGCTACACCTTC.

The chain joins TRBV5-1 to TRBJ2-3; maybe TRBD2 (5 bases). The CDR3 is 17 amino acids. Per the germline V gene, CDR1 is SGHRS and CDR2 is YFSETQ. Trimming stripped 6 bases from V and 4 bases from J, with 24 bases between. CDR3 bases: TGCGCCAGCACCCTACCGGAGGCACCAAGGCACCCAGATACGCAGTATTTT. Protein product: CASTLPEAPRHPDTQYF.